The clone carrying this T cell receptor beta chain was counted a few times. Its antigen is unknown. These data come from a study of T-cell reconstitution after alpha-beta-depleted transplantation in children. Study-level findings and limits: The high TCRbeta diversity at day 60 in some patients came from surviving recipient T cells and thymic progenitors. Several hundred expanded graft clones reportedly supplied alpha-beta T cells about two months after transplant. Newly produced T cells mostly accounted for T-cell counts and diversity one year post-transplant.

Unique molecular identifiers were incorporated into the prepared TCRbeta library. MiXCR, applied by TCRdb to the PCR reads, yields one record per CDR3 protein. The sample holds about 900,000 distinct CDR3 sequences; under 30% are singletons and the top ten take roughly 27%. Germline-derived CDR1 and CDR2 are SQVTM and ANQGSEA. Trimming stripped 4 bases from V and 3 bases from J, with 10 bases between. The CDR3 covers 12 residues. The chain joins TRBV29-1 to TRBJ2-7; D not certain. The specimen comprised PBMCs, mostly from graft donor cells, sampled 360 days after TCRalphabeta/CD19-depleted stem cell transplant. This sequence originates from a boy in the first two years of life who had a stem cell transplant for SCID, so the T cells may come from the graft donor. The CDR3 reads CSVGTDLYEQYF. CDR3 coding DNA: TGCAGCGTTGGGACGGACCTCTACGAGCAGTACTTC.